The 32 T cell receptor beta chains given below trace back to one sample, sequenced in a study of T cells in Graves' hyperthyroidism and ophthalmopathy. Researchers took RNA transcripts and amplified the TCR beta CDR3 regions from them. Using the HTBI primer set, a first-round RT-PCR was run on the TCR CDR3. MiXCR, run by TCRdb on the multiplex PCR reads, gives a single entry per CDR3 protein. The sample carries almost 350,000 distinct CDR3 sequences, around 18% recorded once. The sequenced sample consisted of blood. The receptors here all came from a middle-aged woman with Graves' ophthalmopathy.

For this clonotype: The junction departs from germline at one end; a sequencing error may be responsible. The J gene is TRBJ2-2, the V gene TRBV19, with 11 nucleotides matching TRBD2. From germline, CDR1 is LNHDA and CDR2 SQIVND (reference sequence). The CDR3 is made up of 14 amino acids. The CDR3 is CASRGTSGTWELFF. DNA of the CDR3: TGTGCCAGTAGAGGGACTAGCGGCACCTGGGAGCTGTTTTTT.

This clonotype appeared many times. The chain combines TRBV7-6 with TRBJ1-1; the match to TRBD1 covers 9 bases. This CDR3 is built from 16 residues. CDR1 is SGHVS and CDR2 is FNYEAQ in the germline V gene. The V gene end was trimmed by 5 bases and the J gene end by 5 bases; junction bases not matched to a gene: 12. CDR3 loop: CASSTPGQGAGTEAFF. The CDR3 DNA follows: TGTGCCAGCAGCACCCCGGGACAGGGCGCAGGGACTGAAGCTTTCTTT.

In this sample, this clonotype turned up many times. The J gene is TRBJ1-2, the V gene TRBV7-9, with D perhaps matching TRBD1 (5 bases). This CDR3 spans 16 amino acids. V lost 5 bases, J lost 0 bases, and 16 bases lay in between. The V gene's germline CDR1 is SEHNR and CDR2 FQNEAQ (reference sequence). The DNA for the CDR3 is TGTGCCAGCAGCCAAGGGGCAGCCACCGCTAACTATGGCTACACCTTC. This translates into CASSQGAATANYGYTF.

The chain couples TRBV28 to TRBJ1-5; 9 nucleotides align to TRBD1. Germline V gives CDR1 MDHEN, CDR2 SYDVKM. This CDR3 has 13 amino acids. The V and J ends lost 6 bases and 5 bases, in that order; junction bases with no gene match: 2. CDR3 DNA: TGTGCCAGCAGAGGACAGGGGCATCAGCCCCAGCATTTT. This codes for CASRGQGHQPQHF.

The V gene is TRBV20-1, the J gene TRBJ1-6, with D possibly TRBD1 on 5 matching bases. Trimming took off 6 bases at V and 0 bases at J, with 15 bases between the two ends. CDR3 length: 16 residues. The germline gives CDR1 DFQATT, CDR2 SNEGSKA (reference sequence). CDR3 sequence: CSAQGAQSSYNSPLHF. The DNA for the CDR3 is TGCAGTGCCCAAGGGGCACAGAGCTCCTATAATTCACCCCTCCACTTT.

V gene TRBV6-2 or TRBV6-3 combines with J gene TRBJ1-5, with D perhaps TRBD1 (5 bases). CDR1 is MNHEY, CDR2 SVGEGT, per germline. Trimming stripped 2 bases from V and 2 bases from J, with 16 bases between. The CDR3 spans 17 residues. The CDR3 is CASSYTPGRRGNQPQHF. The DNA of the CDR3 is TGTGCCAGCAGTTACACTCCAGGGAGACGTGGCAATCAGCCCCAGCATTTT.

This clonotype appeared a few times. The chain has TRBV5-5 and TRBJ2-2, with D maybe TRBD2 (6 bases). The CDR3 spans 15 residues. Germline values: CDR1 SGHKS, CDR2 YYEKEE (reference sequence). Trimming removed 7 bases at V and 5 bases at J, with 18 bases between. DNA for the CDR3: TGTGCCAGCCGATTTCGGAGGGTTGGAACCGGGGAGCTGTTTTTT. Translating it yields CASRFRRVGTGELFF.

This clonotype was detected many times. The chain carries TRBV6-2 or TRBV6-3 and TRBJ2-2; no definite D call. The ends were cut back, 5 bases at V and 0 bases at J, with 7 bases in the middle. Germline lookup yields CDR1 MNHEY and CDR2 SVGEGT. The CDR3 has 14 amino acids. CDR3 protein: CASSRLTNTGELFF. For the CDR3, the DNA is TGTGCCAGCAGTCGGCTAACGAACACCGGGGAGCTGTTTTTT.

This chain links TRBV11-3 with TRBJ2-7; D remains ambiguous. Germline values: CDR1 SGHNT, CDR2 YENEEA. V gave up 5 bases and J gave up 2 bases, with 16 bases separating them. The CDR3 length is 15 residues. This CDR3 reads CASSHQQVAAYEQYF. CDR3 bases: TGTGCCAGCAGCCACCAGCAGGTAGCCGCCTACGAGCAGTACTTC.

About this clonotype: A much larger clone lies a single base off, so this may be a read error. The rearrangement uses TRBV7-2 and TRBJ2-7, with D tentatively TRBD1 (5 bases). The CDR3 has 15 residues. Germline CDR1 SGHTA, CDR2 FQGNSA. The CDR3: CASSLAKDMFYGQYF. The DNA for the CDR3 is TGTGCCAGCAGCTTAGCGAAGGACATGTTCTACGGGCAGTACTTC.

This clonotype was seen repeatedly, ten times or more. J is TRBJ2-5 and V is TRBV20-1; 8 bases fit TRBD1. The V segment lost 3 bases and the J segment 5 bases; nucleotides outside the gene matches: 11. Germline V gene data show CDR1 as DFQATT and CDR2 as SNEGSKA (reference sequence). The CDR3 is 15 amino acids. CDR3 nucleotides: TGCAGTGCTAGGACGAAACAGGGGGTGGCGGAGACCCAGTACTTC. Protein product: CSARTKQGVAETQYF.

In the case of this clonotype: Being one base from a much bigger clone, this may be a read error. The chain has TRBV29-1 and TRBJ2-2; no clear D gene. Germline values: CDR1 SQVTM, CDR2 ANQGSEA. The CDR3 runs to 11 residues. Trimming cost V 7 bases and J 5 bases, with 8 bases left between them. The CDR3 spells CSAVRTGELFF. CDR3 sequence (DNA): TGCAGCGCAGTCAGGACCGGGGAGCTGTTTTTT.

This clonotype was counted many times. V is TRBV11-2 and J is TRBJ1-2; 7 bases agree with TRBD1. CDR1 SGHAT and CDR2 FQNNGV come from the germline V gene. The trim removed 4 bases at V and 4 bases at J, leaving 6 bases unmatched. CDR3 length equals 14 residues. The CDR3 spells CASSSTGTLYGYTF. The CDR3 DNA is TGTGCCAGCAGCTCGACAGGGACACTCTATGGCTACACCTTC.

The V and J genes are TRBV6-2 or TRBV6-3 and TRBJ1-2; unclear D gene. This CDR3 comprises 11 residues. Trimming took 5 bases from V and 6 from J, leaving 7 bases between them. Germline V gene lookup returns CDR1 MNHEY and CDR2 SVGEGT. The CDR3, as DNA: TGTGCCAGCAGTAGGAGGGATGGCTACACCTTC. Translated, it gives CASSRRDGYTF.

This clonotype came up many times. Here the CDR3 reads CASVPGGTAYEQYF. As DNA, the CDR3 is TGTGCCAGCGTACCAGGGGGTACGGCCTACGAGCAGTACTTC. The chain joins TRBV28 to TRBJ2-7, with 7 bases fitting TRBD1. The CDR3 is 14 residues long. Germline assignment: CDR1 MDHEN and CDR2 SYDVKM. Trimming removed 8 bases from V and 2 bases from J; junction bases left unmatched: 9. Full variable domain (outside the CDR3, taken from reference TRBV28 and TRBJ2-7): DVKVTQSSRYLVKRTGEKVFLECVQDMDHENMFWYRQDPGLGLRLIYFSYDVKMKEKGDIPEGYSVSREKKERFSLILESASTNQTSMYLCASVPGGTAYEQYFGPGTRLTVT.

This clonotype was counted many times. CDR3 amino acids: CASSYPVGEQYF. The DNA for the CDR3 is TGTGCCAGCAGTTACCCCGTGGGCGAGCAGTACTTC. The chain employs TRBV6-2 or TRBV6-3 and TRBJ2-7, with D unresolved. The V end lost 2 bases, the J end lost 6 bases, and 8 bases lay between the germline ends. Germline-derived CDR1 and CDR2 are MNHEY and SVGEGT. CDR3 size: 12 residues.

This clonotype was counted ten times or more. CDR3 coding DNA: TGTGCCAGCAGTTCGCCCGCCGCCAGGAGGGACATTCAGTACTTC. Translated, it gives CASSSPAARRDIQYF. The rearrangement links TRBV6-2 or TRBV6-3 to TRBJ2-4; possible D gene TRBD2, 6 bases. The CDR3 consists of 15 residues. Germline CDR1 is MNHEY and CDR2 is SVGEGT. The V end lost 4 bases, the J end lost 8 bases, and 18 bases lay between the germline ends.

This clonotype has at least ten counts. The genes are TRBV7-9 and TRBJ1-3; no reliable D call. Trimming shortened V by 3 bases and J by 3 bases, and 6 bases separated the two germline ends. This CDR3 has 13 residues. Germline V lookup: CDR1 SEHNR, CDR2 FQNEAQ (reference sequence). The CDR3 nucleotides read TGTGCCAGCAGCTTTAAGGATGGAAACACCATATATTTT. Protein: CASSFKDGNTIYF.

This clonotype has just a few counts. The junction does not match germline at one end; this may be a read error. The chain links TRBV15 to TRBJ1-2; maybe TRBD1 (5 bases). Germline V gives CDR1 LNHNV, CDR2 YYDKDF (reference sequence). This CDR3 has 13 amino acids. DNA of the CDR3: TGTGCCACCAGCATAGACAGAGGCTATGGCTACATCTTC. Its translation: CATSIDRGYGYIF.

This clonotype was counted ten times or more. The chain is built from TRBV19 and TRBJ1-1; TRBD1 might be the D (6 bases). The germline gives CDR1 LNHDA, CDR2 SQIVND (reference sequence). This CDR3 has 15 amino acids. V lost 5 bases and J lost 5, with 18 bases in between. CDR3 sequence: CASSATGTFLTEAFF. The CDR3 DNA reads as TGTGCCAGTAGTGCCACAGGGACTTTTTTGACTGAAGCTTTCTTT.

At least ten counts were recorded for this clonotype. This chain's CDR3 is CASSLGAFGTQPQHF. The CDR3 DNA reads as TGTGCCAGCAGTTTAGGGGCTTTTGGTACTCAGCCCCAGCATTTT. This chain connects TRBV28 to TRBJ1-5, with D possibly TRBD1 on 5 matching bases. The germline V and J ends were trimmed by 2 bases and 6 bases, with 14 bases remaining between them. This CDR3 is 15 amino acids long. Germline assignment: CDR1 MDHEN and CDR2 SYDVKM.

This clonotype was seen only once. The V call is TRBV7-9, the J call TRBJ2-5; D is unclear. There are 14 residues in the CDR3. V was pared by 5 bases and J by 2 bases, with 12 bases between. The germline CDR1 and CDR2 sequences are SEHNR and FQNEAQ (reference sequence). CDR3 loop: CASSPDNLQETQYF. In nucleotides, the CDR3 is TGTGCCAGCAGCCCAGACAATTTACAAGAGACCCAGTACTTC.

This clonotype was found many times. This chain's CDR3 is CSAGGDGPYEQYF. The CDR3 nucleotides are TGCAGCGCCGGAGGGGACGGGCCCTACGAGCAGTACTTC. The V and J genes are TRBV29-1 and TRBJ2-7, with D maybe TRBD2 (6 bases). The CDR3 has 13 residues. Trimming shortened V by 7 bases and J by 2 bases, and 15 bases separated the two germline ends. Germline-derived CDR1 and CDR2 are SQVTM and ANQGSEA.

The chain combines TRBV10-3 with TRBJ2-7; perhaps TRBD2 as D (5 bases). The CDR3 has 15 amino acids. The V gene's germline CDR1 is ENHRY and CDR2 SYGVKD. Trimming removed 0 bases at V and 0 bases at J, with 9 bases between. For the CDR3, the DNA is TGTGCCATCAGTGAGTCTGGACTGGTCTCCTACGAGCAGTACTTC. Protein sequence: CAISESGLVSYEQYF.

This clonotype was recorded many times. The chain recombines TRBV11-2 with TRBJ2-7, with 7 bases matching TRBD1. Per germline, CDR1 SGHAT and CDR2 FQNNGV. Unmatched junction bases numbered 7, after V lost 2 bases and J lost 6 bases. This CDR3 is 14 amino acids long. The CDR3 protein is CASSLTGTASEQYF. DNA for the CDR3: TGTGCCAGCAGCTTAACGGGGACAGCCTCCGAGCAGTACTTC. Full variable domain (remainder filled in from reference TRBV11-2 and TRBJ2-7): EAGVAQSPRYKIIEKRQSVAFWCNPISGHATLYWYQQILGQGPKLLIQFQNNGVVDDSQLPKDRFSAERLKGVDSTLKIQPAKLEDSAVYLCASSLTGTASEQYFGPGTRLTVT.

This clonotype was observed at least ten times. J is TRBJ2-2 and V is TRBV28; unclear D gene. Germline V gene sequence: CDR1 MDHEN, CDR2 SYDVKM. The CDR3 totals 13 residues. Trimming shortened V by 6 bases and J by 6 bases, and 11 bases separated the two germline ends. The CDR3 DNA is TGTGCCAGCAGACATCGGACGGCCGGGGAGCTGTTTTTT. It encodes CASRHRTAGELFF.

This clonotype was seen repeatedly, ten times or more. The CDR3 sequence is CASSQEAGQGHQPQHF. DNA for the CDR3: TGTGCCAGCAGCCAAGAGGCGGGACAGGGGCATCAGCCCCAGCATTTT. The chain recombines TRBV4-2 with TRBJ1-5; 10 nucleotides align to TRBD1. V trimming: 0 bases; J trimming: 5 bases; junction bases outside the gene matches: 4. This CDR3 region has 16 residues. CDR1 is LGHNA, CDR2 YNFKEQ, per germline.

This clonotype was recorded many times. This chain joins TRBV30 and TRBJ2-7; 12 bases line up with TRBD2. Trimming at V came to 0 bases and at J to 8 bases, leaving 8 bases not matched to a gene. CDR1 and CDR2 (germline): GTSNPN, SVGIG (reference sequence). There are 15 residues in the CDR3. This CDR3 is CAWSVQASGRGKQYF. The CDR3 coding sequence is TGTGCCTGGAGTGTACAAGCTAGCGGGAGGGGCAAGCAGTACTTC.

This clonotype appeared many times. The chain uses TRBV6-5 and TRBJ2-2; D unclear. The CDR3 is 16 amino acids. The V end was cut by 0 bases, the J end by 3 bases, with 11 bases between. Germline loops: CDR1 MNHEY, CDR2 SVGAGI. The CDR3 here is CASSYSIQRDTGELFF. In DNA form, the CDR3 reads TGTGCCAGCAGTTACTCGATTCAGCGTGACACCGGGGAGCTGTTTTTT.

The table lists this clonotype with a few counts. This chain links TRBV6-2 or TRBV6-3 with TRBJ2-3; maybe TRBD2 (5 bases). The CDR3 is made up of 15 amino acids. The germline CDR1 and CDR2 sequences are MNHEY and SVGEGT. V dropped 0 bases and J dropped 2 bases, with 9 bases sitting between them. CDR3 nucleotide sequence: TGTGCCAGCAGTTACTCGAGCGGACTCACAGATACGCAGTATTTT. This sequence encodes CASSYSSGLTDTQYF.

This clonotype was counted many times. The chain combines TRBV7-9 with TRBJ2-2; D is uncertain. The CDR3 is 15 residues long. Germline V CDR1 and CDR2: SEHNR, FQNEAQ (reference sequence). With 5 bases removed from V and 2 bases from J, the gap between germline ends came to 12 bases. CDR3 residues: CASSEPPPNTGELFF. In DNA, the CDR3 is TGTGCCAGCAGCGAGCCTCCGCCTAACACCGGGGAGCTGTTTTTT.

This clonotype has at least ten counts. This chain connects TRBV11-2 to TRBJ2-7; TRBD1 agrees at 9 bases. CDR1 SGHAT and CDR2 FQNNGV come from the germline V gene. Trimming took 5 bases from V and 6 from J; bases not matched to a gene: 8. The CDR3 runs 14 residues. For the CDR3, the DNA is TGTGCCAGCAGCCCCACAGGGGGCATCGGCGAGCAGTACTTC. Encoded protein: CASSPTGGIGEQYF.